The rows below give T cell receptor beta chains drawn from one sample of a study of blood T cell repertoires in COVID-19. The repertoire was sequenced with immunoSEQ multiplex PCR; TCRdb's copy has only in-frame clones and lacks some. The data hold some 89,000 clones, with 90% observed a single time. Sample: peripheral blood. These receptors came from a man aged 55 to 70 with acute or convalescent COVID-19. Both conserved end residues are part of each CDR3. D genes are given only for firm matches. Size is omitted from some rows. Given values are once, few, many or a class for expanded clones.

TGTGCCACCAGTGATTCTATAGCGGGGGGGCGGAATGAGCAGTTCTTC	CATSDSIAGGRNEQFF	.	TRBD2	TRBV24-1	TRBJ2-1
TGTGCCAGTAGTAAGGGGGGGAACTATGGCTACACCTTC	CASSKGGNYGYTF	.	.	TRBV19	TRBJ1-2
TGTGCCAGCAGTAGGACTGGACAGCTGAACACTGAAGCTTTCTTT	CASSRTGQLNTEAFF	.	.	TRBV6-5	TRBJ1-1
TGTGCCAGCAGTGAGCTGGGGAGGGACACTGAAGCTTTCTTT	CASSELGRDTEAFF	.	.	TRBV25-1	TRBJ1-1
TGTGCCAGCAGTTCCGGGACAGAACTTTACTATGGCTACACCTTC	CASSSGTELYYGYTF	.	TRBD1	TRBV28	TRBJ1-2
TGTGCCAGCAGGGTTGTCCGGGGGACGGAAGAAAAACTGTTTTTT	CASRVVRGTEEKLFF	.	.	TRBV27	TRBJ1-4
TGTGCCAGCAGTTACCGGGGGGCGCTTAACTATGGCTACACCTTC	CASSYRGALNYGYTF	.	.	TRBV6-5	TRBJ1-2
TGTGCCAGCAGCAGAACAGGGTTGCGGAATTCACCCCTCCACTTT	CASSRTGLRNSPLHF	.	.	TRBV27	TRBJ1-6
TGTGCCAGCTCATTGGACAGGGGGCGCTCTGGAAACACCATATATTTT	CASSLDRGRSGNTIYF	.	TRBD1	TRBV18	TRBJ1-3
TGTGCCAGCAGCTTCGGGGGGAACACTGAAGCTTTCTTT	CASSFGGNTEAFF	once	.	TRBV7-2	TRBJ1-1
TGTGCCAGCAGTTCGTTCCAGAATTCACCCCTCCACTTT	CASSSFQNSPLHF	.	.	TRBV2	TRBJ1-6
TGTGCCAGCAGTGCCATAGCGGGGGGTCCCCCCTCCTACAATGAGCAGTTCTTC	CASSAIAGGPPSYNEQFF	.	TRBD2	TRBV6-1	TRBJ2-1
TGTGCCAGCAGCGCCGGACTGTCTACCCGGAACACTGAAGCTTTCTTT	CASSAGLSTRNTEAFF	.	.	TRBV9	TRBJ1-1
TGTGCCAGCAGCGTAGCTGTGGGTCAGGGTGGGTATGGCTACACCTTC	CASSVAVGQGGYGYTF	.	.	TRBV9	TRBJ1-2
TGTGCCAGCAGCGTAGCATCAGGGGGGTACGAGCAGTACTTC	CASSVASGGYEQYF	.	.	TRBV9	TRBJ2-7
TGTGCCAGCAGTGAAAGGGGACAGTCAAATCAGCCCCAGCATTTT	CASSERGQSNQPQHF	.	TRBD1	TRBV6-1	TRBJ1-5
TGCGCCAGCAGCTTGGGAGGGACAGGGGCTGGAAACACCATATATTTT	CASSLGGTGAGNTIYF	.	TRBD1	TRBV5-1	TRBJ1-3
TGTGCCAGCAGCCCAGGGGAGACCCAGTACTTC	CASSPGETQYF	.	.	TRBV6-5	TRBJ2-5
TGTGCCAGCAGCTTCGCCGCACAGGGCACCGGGGAGCTGTTTTTT	CASSFAAQGTGELFF	.	.	TRBV7-9	TRBJ2-2
TGTGCCAGCAGTCGGGGGAGGGTGAACACTGAAGCTTTCTTT	CASSRGRVNTEAFF	.	.	TRBV27	TRBJ1-1